The present T cell receptor (beta chain) was sequenced within a study of CD8+ T cells in alopecia areata. Regarding the study as a whole: More clonal than normal scalp was lesional scalp, particularly alopecia totalis/universalis. In scalp samples, resident alphabeta T cells of normal skin are also sequenced. TCRs were shared less clearly across patients than in mice, possibly for HLA-related reasons.

Turning to this clone: Its antigen is still unknown.

Sequencing templates came from extracted RNA that was reverse transcribed into cDNA. Measured with immunoSEQ multiplex PCR; TCRdb has only the in-frame clones, and not every one. The table records around 210,000 clones, more than 55% of them present only once. Germline loops: CDR1 SGDLS, CDR2 YYNGEE. The CDR3 totals 16 residues. The junction had 7 bases not matched to a gene; V was cut back by 3 bases and J by 3 bases. This receptor was taken from a human donor in good health. Specimen: CD8+ T cells sorted from blood. The chain employs TRBV9 and TRBJ2-2; the match to TRBD1 covers 8 bases. The CDR3 spells CASSEGGQGYTGELFF. Written as DNA, the CDR3 is TGTGCCAGCAGCGAGGGTGGACAGGGCTACACCGGGGAGCTGTTTTTT.